The present entry profiles one T cell receptor (beta chain) with its context. Its target is unknown. Sequencing used immunoSEQ version 4 in survey mode. Sequencing used immunoSEQ multiplex PCR; TCRdb keeps in-frame clones, though not all of them. The sample holds 35,000 to 50,000 clones; more than 80% are singletons and the top ten take just over 1%. Germline CDR1 MNHEY, CDR2 SVGAGI. Trimming pared 11 bases from V and 8 bases from J, leaving 21 bases between. The CDR3 runs 14 residues. The entry originates in a study of persistence of HIV-infected CD4 T cells. Study findings and constraints: Antigen-responding cells were enriched for degenerate expanded CDR3beta sequences. Compared with CD3/CD28-stimulated cells, CMV- and Gag-responding cells showed lower TCRbeta richness.

Anti-CD3/anti-CD28 beads served as a nonspecific positive control stimulus. CD4+ T cells upregulating both CD40 ligand and CD69 were sorted as responding cells. The chain carries TRBV6-5 and TRBJ1-4, with D tentatively TRBD1 (5 bases). This receptor was taken from an adult man with HIV who was CMV-seropositive. The specimen was CD4+ T cells sorted from PBMCs after roughly 19-hour stimulation, collected from a patient who received antiretroviral therapy. Here the CDR3 reads CASFRGTSGEKLFF. The CDR3 DNA is TGTGCCTCCTTTCGGGGGACTTCGGGAGAAAAACTGTTTTTT.